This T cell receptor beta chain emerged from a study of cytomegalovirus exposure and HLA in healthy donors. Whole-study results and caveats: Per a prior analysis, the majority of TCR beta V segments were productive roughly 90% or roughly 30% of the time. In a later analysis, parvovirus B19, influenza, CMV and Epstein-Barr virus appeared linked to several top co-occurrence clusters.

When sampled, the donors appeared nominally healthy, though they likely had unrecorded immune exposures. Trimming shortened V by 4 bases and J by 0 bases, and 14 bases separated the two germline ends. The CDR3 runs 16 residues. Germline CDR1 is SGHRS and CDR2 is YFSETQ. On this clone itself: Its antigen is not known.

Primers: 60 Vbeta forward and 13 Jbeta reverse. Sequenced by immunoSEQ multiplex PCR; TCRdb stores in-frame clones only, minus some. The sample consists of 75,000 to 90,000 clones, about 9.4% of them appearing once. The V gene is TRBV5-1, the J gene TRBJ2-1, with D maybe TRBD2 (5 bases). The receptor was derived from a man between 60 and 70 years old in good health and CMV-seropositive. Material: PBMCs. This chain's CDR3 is CASSPEAVSSYNEQFF. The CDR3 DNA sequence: TGCGCCAGCAGCCCGGAAGCGGTAAGCTCCTACAATGAGCAGTTCTTC.